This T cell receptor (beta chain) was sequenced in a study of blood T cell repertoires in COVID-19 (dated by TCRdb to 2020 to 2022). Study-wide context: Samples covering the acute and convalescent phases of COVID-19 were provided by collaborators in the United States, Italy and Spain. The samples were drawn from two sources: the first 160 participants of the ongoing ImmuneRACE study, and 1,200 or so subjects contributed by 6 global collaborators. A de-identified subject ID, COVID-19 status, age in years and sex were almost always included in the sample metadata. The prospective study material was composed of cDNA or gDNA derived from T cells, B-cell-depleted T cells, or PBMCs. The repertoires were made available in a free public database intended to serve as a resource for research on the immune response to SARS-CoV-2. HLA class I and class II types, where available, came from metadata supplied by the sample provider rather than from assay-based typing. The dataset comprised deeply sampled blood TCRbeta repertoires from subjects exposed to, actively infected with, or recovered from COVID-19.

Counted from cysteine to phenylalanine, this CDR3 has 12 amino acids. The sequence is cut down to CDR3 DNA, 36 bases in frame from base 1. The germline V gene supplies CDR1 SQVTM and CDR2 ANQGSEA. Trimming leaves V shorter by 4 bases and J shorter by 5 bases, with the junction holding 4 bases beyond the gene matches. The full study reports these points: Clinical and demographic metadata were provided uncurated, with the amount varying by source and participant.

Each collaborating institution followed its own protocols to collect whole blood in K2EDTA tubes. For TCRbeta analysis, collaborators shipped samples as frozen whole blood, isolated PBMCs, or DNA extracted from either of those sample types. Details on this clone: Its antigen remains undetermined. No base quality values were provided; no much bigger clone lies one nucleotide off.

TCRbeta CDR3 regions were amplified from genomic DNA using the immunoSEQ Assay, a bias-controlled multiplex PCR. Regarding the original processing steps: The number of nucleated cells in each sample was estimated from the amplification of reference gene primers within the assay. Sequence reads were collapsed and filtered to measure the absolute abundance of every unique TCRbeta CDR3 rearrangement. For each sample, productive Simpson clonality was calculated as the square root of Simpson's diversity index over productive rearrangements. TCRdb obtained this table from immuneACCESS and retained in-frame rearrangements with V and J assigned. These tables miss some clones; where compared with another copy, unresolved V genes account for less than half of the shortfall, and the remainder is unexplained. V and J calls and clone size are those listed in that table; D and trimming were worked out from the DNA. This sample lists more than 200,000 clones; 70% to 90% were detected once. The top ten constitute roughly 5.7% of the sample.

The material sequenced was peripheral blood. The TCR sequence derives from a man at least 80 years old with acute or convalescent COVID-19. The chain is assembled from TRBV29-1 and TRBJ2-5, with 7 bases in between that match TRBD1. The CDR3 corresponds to CSVGGTAETQYF. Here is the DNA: TGCAGCGTTGGGGGGACAGCCGAGACCCAGTACTTC.